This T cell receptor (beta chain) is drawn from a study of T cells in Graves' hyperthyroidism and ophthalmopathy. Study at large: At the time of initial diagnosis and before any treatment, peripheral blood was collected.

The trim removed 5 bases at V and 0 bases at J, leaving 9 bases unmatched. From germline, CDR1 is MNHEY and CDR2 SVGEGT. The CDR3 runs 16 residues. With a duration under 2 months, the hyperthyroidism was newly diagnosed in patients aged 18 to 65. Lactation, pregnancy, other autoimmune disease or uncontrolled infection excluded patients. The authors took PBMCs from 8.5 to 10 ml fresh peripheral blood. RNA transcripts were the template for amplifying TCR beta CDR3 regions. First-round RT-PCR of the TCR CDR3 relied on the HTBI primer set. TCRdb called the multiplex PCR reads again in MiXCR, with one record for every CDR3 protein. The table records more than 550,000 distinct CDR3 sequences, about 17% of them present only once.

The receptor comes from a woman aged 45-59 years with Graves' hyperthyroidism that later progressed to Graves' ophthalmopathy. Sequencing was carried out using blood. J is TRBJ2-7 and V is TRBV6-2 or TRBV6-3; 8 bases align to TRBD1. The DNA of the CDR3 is TGTGCCAGCAGTACTAGGACAGGGAGGAACTCCTACGAGCAGTACTTC. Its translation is CASSTRTGRNSYEQYF.